This T cell receptor (beta chain) was found in a study of post-analysis software for immune sequencing data. Prepared TCR beta cDNA libraries contained unique molecular identifiers. TCRdb re-called the PCR reads through MiXCR, storing one row per CDR3 protein. The profile shows about 400,000 distinct CDR3 sequences, less than 40% of them singletons. The germline CDR1 and CDR2 sequences are SGHTA and FQGNSA. The CDR3 has 17 amino acids. V shed 8 bases and J shed 0 bases, with 17 bases lying between them. This clonotype was picked up one time. Its antigen is still unknown. The conserved phenylalanine or tryptophan normally closing the CDR3 is absent here, so this likely arose from a read error. Broader study findings: Strong co-clustering by F measure linked samples that shared a preparation batch. Roughly five TRBV segments were significantly more frequent in patients than in controls. TRBV5-6, TRBV5-1 and TRBV20-1 were among these segments. Normalized Chao1 diversity in multiple sclerosis patients fell significantly below that of controls.

The sequenced material came from blood. This clonotype was obtained from a girl aged 10 to 17 with multiple sclerosis. J is TRBJ2-6 and V is TRBV7-2; TRBD1 might be the D (5 bases). The DNA of the CDR3 is TGTGCCAGCTTCTTTACGGGCAGGGCCTCTGGGGCCAACGTCCTGACTTTA. The encoded protein is CASFFTGRASGANVLTL.